One sample yielded the 32 T cell receptor beta chains listed below, sequenced in a study of patients with pleural tuberculosis. In TCRdb, the reads were re-called with MiXCR into one record per CDR3 protein. This table holds 25,000 to 35,000 distinct CDR3 sequences, over 15% found once. What was sequenced was peripheral blood. The receptors stem from a human donor with pleural tuberculosis.

This clonotype was seen many times. J is TRBJ2-1 and V is TRBV15, with 8 nucleotides matching TRBD2. V shed 8 bases and J 6 bases; nucleotides not matched to a gene: 12. The length of the CDR3 is 15 residues. Germline V gene lookup returns CDR1 LNHNV and CDR2 YYDKDF (reference sequence). As DNA, the CDR3 is TGTGCCACCGCTGGTAGCGGGATGGGGGGCAATGAGCAGTTCTTC. Translation: CATAGSGMGGNEQFF.

This clonotype occurred many times. V gene TRBV6-1 combines with J gene TRBJ1-2; no clear D. The CDR3 covers 14 residues. In germline, CDR1 is MNHNS, CDR2 SASEGT. The germline V and J ends were trimmed by 0 bases and 2 bases, with 7 bases remaining between them. The CDR3 spells CASSEAGANYGYTF. CDR3 nucleotides: TGTGCCAGCAGTGAAGCGGGTGCCAACTATGGCTACACCTTC.

Many counts were recorded for this clonotype. CDR3 amino acids: CASSLDQGADTQYF. DNA for the CDR3: TGTGCCAGCAGCTTAGACCAGGGGGCAGATACGCAGTATTTT. The chain has TRBV7-9 and TRBJ2-3, with TRBD1 identical over 7 bases. V trimming: 1 base; J trimming: 4 bases; junction bases outside the gene matches: 2. The CDR3 sequence is 14 residues long. CDR1 SEHNR and CDR2 FQNEAQ come from the germline V gene (reference sequence).

This clonotype was counted many times. V is TRBV4-1 and J is TRBJ2-7; maybe TRBD2 (6 bases). V dropped 4 bases and J dropped 3 bases, with 16 bases sitting between them. This CDR3 comprises 15 residues. CDR1 and CDR2 (germline): MGHRA, YSYEKL. CDR3: CASSPGGAGNYEQYF. CDR3 nucleotide sequence: TGCGCCAGCAGCCCCGGGGGAGCCGGTAACTACGAGCAGTACTTC.

This clonotype qualifies as medium-sized. The J gene is TRBJ1-5, the V gene TRBV6-6; D gene ambiguous. The V gene lost 2 bases and the J gene lost 2 bases, with 4 bases spanning the gap. The germline CDR1 and CDR2 sequences are MNHNY and SVGAGI (reference sequence). This CDR3 has 13 residues. The CDR3 region is CASSYPGNQPQHF. The CDR3 bases are TGTGCCAGCAGTTACCCAGGCAATCAGCCCCAGCATTTT.

This clonotype was counted at least ten times. The chain joins TRBV2 to TRBJ2-7, with D perhaps matching TRBD1 or TRBD2 (5 bases each). Germline CDR1 and CDR2: SNHLY and FYNNEI. V was shortened by 5 bases and J by 0 bases, with 17 bases between the two germline ends. This CDR3 has 16 residues. The CDR3 nucleotides are TGTGCCAGCAGTACTACGTACCGGGACGGCTCCTACGAGCAGTACTTC. This translates into CASSTTYRDGSYEQYF.

This clonotype was recorded only once. This sequence may be a read error, since a much larger clone differs from it by one base. The rearrangement links TRBV30 to TRBJ1-2, with TRBD1 matching over 9 bases. Trimming removed 3 bases from V and 7 bases from J; junction bases left unmatched: 3. The CDR3 contains 12 residues. Germline-derived CDR1 and CDR2 are GTSNPN and SVGIG (reference sequence). CDR3 bases: TGTGCCTGGAGGGGGACAGGGAGTGGCTACACCTTC. Its protein product is CAWRGTGSGYTF.

This clonotype has a count of ten or more. This chain joins TRBV20-1 and TRBJ1-3, with D possibly matching TRBD1 (6 bases). The CDR3 totals 14 residues. CDR1 and CDR2 (germline): DFQATT, SNEGSKA (reference sequence). V gave up 2 bases and J gave up 4 bases, with 12 bases separating them. DNA for the CDR3: TGCAGTGCTAGACCGGGGGCGCCCGGAAACACCATATATTTT. The encoded protein is CSARPGAPGNTIYF.

By proportion, this clonotype is medium-sized. J is TRBJ1-1 and V is TRBV20-1; D call uncertain. Trimming removed 2 bases at V and 7 bases at J, with 11 bases between. Looked up from germline, CDR1 is DFQATT and CDR2 is SNEGSKA (reference sequence). The CDR3 totals 12 residues. The CDR3 region has the DNA TGCAGTGCTAGACGGTCAGAGATTGAAGCTTTCTTT. Its protein product is CSARRSEIEAFF.

This clonotype was recorded at least ten times. The V gene is TRBV27, the J gene TRBJ2-3, with TRBD2 matching over 7 bases. Germline V gene lookup returns CDR1 MNHEY and CDR2 SMNVEV (reference sequence). The junction had 9 bases not matched to a gene; V was cut back by 6 bases and J by 0 bases. The CDR3 spans 16 residues. DNA of the CDR3: TGTGCCAGCAGCACCTTGCTGGGGGGGAGCACAGATACGCAGTATTTT. Its translation is CASSTLLGGSTDTQYF.

This clonotype occurred many times. The gene calls are TRBV10-1 and TRBJ2-1; no firm D call. Germline assignment: CDR1 WNHNN and CDR2 SYGVQD (reference sequence). This CDR3 contains 13 residues. The V end lost 0 bases, the J end lost 6 bases, and 6 bases lay between the germline ends. The CDR3 sequence: CASSESSGNEQFF. The CDR3 DNA reads TGCGCCAGCAGTGAGTCTTCAGGCAATGAGCAGTTCTTC.

This clonotype was observed at least ten times. Possible read error: a much larger clone is one base away. The chain has TRBV28 and TRBJ1-2, with D possibly being TRBD1 (5 bases). This CDR3 has 13 residues. Germline values: CDR1 MDHEN, CDR2 SYDVKM. The V and J ends lost 3 bases and 9 bases respectively, with 14 bases between them. The CDR3 here is CASSFMQGGSYTF. The CDR3 region has the DNA TGTGCCAGCAGTTTTATGCAGGGCGGCAGCTACACCTTC.

Ten or more counts support this clonotype. The chain employs TRBV5-4 and TRBJ2-5, with D possibly being TRBD2 (5 bases). This CDR3 has 16 residues. Between the trimmed V and J ends, which lost 6 bases and 1 base, there was a span of 19 bases. Germline CDR1 reads SGHNT; CDR2 reads YYREEE (reference sequence). CDR3 in DNA: TGTGCCAGCACCCGAGGGAGCGCACTGACCCAAGAGACCCAGTACTTC. Its translation is CASTRGSALTQETQYF.

There are many counts of this clonotype. The chain links TRBV4-1 to TRBJ1-5; no reliable D call. The CDR3 consists of 19 residues. Trimming pared 1 base from V and 6 bases from J, leaving 25 bases between. The germline V gene has CDR1 MGHRA and CDR2 YSYEKL. CDR3 in DNA: TGCGCCAGCAGCCAAGCACCCTTTGGCAACGAGGTTAATGGTCAGCCCCAGCATTTT. Its translation is CASSQAPFGNEVNGQPQHF.

At least ten counts were recorded for this clonotype. This chain links TRBV20-1 with TRBJ1-2; 8 nucleotides line up with TRBD1. Germline values: CDR1 DFQATT, CDR2 SNEGSKA (reference sequence). The CDR3 consists of 13 residues. The V segment lost 4 bases and the J segment 2 bases; nucleotides outside the gene matches: 3. CDR3 DNA: TGCAGTGCTAAAAGGACAGGGAACTATGGCTACACCTTC. Protein product: CSAKRTGNYGYTF.

The chain uses TRBV27 and TRBJ2-1; TRBD1 matches 11 bases. Germline CDR1 MNHEY, CDR2 SMNVEV (reference sequence). Unmatched junction bases numbered 7, after V lost 5 bases and J lost 7 bases. This CDR3 contains 15 residues. CDR3: CASSLRTGGTNEQFF. In DNA form, the CDR3 reads TGTGCCAGCAGTCTCAGGACAGGGGGCACGAATGAGCAGTTCTTC.

Points on this clonotype: A much larger clone differs by one base, so this may be a read error. The chain is built from TRBV10-3 and TRBJ2-2; no reliable D call. The CDR3 runs 18 residues. Between the trimmed V and J ends, which lost 0 bases and 3 bases, there was a span of 17 bases. The germline V gene encodes CDR1 ENHRY and CDR2 SYGVKD. The CDR3: CAISESRVLRKDTGELFF. The CDR3 coding sequence is TGTGCCATCAGTGAGTCGAGAGTTTTGCGTAAGGACACCGGGGAGCTGTTTTTT.

This chain connects TRBV7-3 to TRBJ2-3; 8 bases line up with TRBD1. The CDR3 runs to 17 residues. Trimming took 1 base from V and 7 from J; bases not matched to a gene: 13. The germline V gene encodes CDR1 SGHTA and CDR2 FQGTGA. CDR3: CASSLSPQGAMGNTQYF. Here the CDR3 DNA reads TGTGCCAGCAGCTTAAGCCCTCAGGGGGCAATGGGAAATACGCAGTATTTT. The whole variable domain, remainder taken from reference TRBV7-3 and TRBJ2-3, is GAGVSQTPSNKVTEKGKYVELRCDPISGHTALYWYRQSLGQGPEFLIYFQGTGAADDSGLPNDRFFAVRPEGSVSTLKIQRTERGDSAVYLCASSLSPQGAMGNTQYFGPGTRLTVL.

This clonotype was recorded at least ten times. The chain has TRBV6-1 and TRBJ2-4; D is uncertain. CDR3 size: 14 residues. V dropped 2 bases and J dropped 0 bases, with 5 bases sitting between them. The germline V gene encodes CDR1 MNHNS and CDR2 SASEGT. The CDR3 nucleotides are TGTGCCAGCAGTGAATATCTAGCCAAAAACATTCAGTACTTC. It specifies CASSEYLAKNIQYF.

Note on this clonotype: With a much larger clone just one base away, this may be a read error. This chain uses TRBV5-5 with TRBJ1-1; TRBD1 matches at 9 bases. This CDR3 contains 15 residues. Germline CDR1 SGHKS, CDR2 YYEKEE (reference sequence). CDR3 coding DNA: TGTGCCAGCGCACGACAGGGGGGCCTGAACACTGAAGCTTCCTTT. Translation gives CASARQGGLNTEASF.

This clonotype has ten or more counts. The genes are TRBV2 and TRBJ2-7; tentative D call: TRBD2 (5 bases). Looked up from germline, CDR1 is SNHLY and CDR2 is FYNNEI. Trimming cost V 5 bases and J 0 bases, with 14 bases left between them. The CDR3 is 15 amino acids. CDR3 nucleotides: TGTGCCAGCAGTCAGAGGGATGGCCCCTCCTACGAGCAGTACTTC. Its protein product is CASSQRDGPSYEQYF.

This clonotype was seen many times. This chain connects TRBV20-1 to TRBJ1-2, with D tentatively TRBD1 (5 bases). The germline CDR1 and CDR2 sequences are DFQATT and SNEGSKA (reference sequence). V was clipped by 6 bases and J by 4 bases, with 15 bases between them. The CDR3 totals 13 residues. This chain's CDR3 is CSAKDTNGYGYTF. As DNA, the CDR3 is TGCAGTGCGAAGGACACAAACGGCTATGGCTACACCTTC.

This clonotype was detected many times. The chain is built from TRBV6-2 or TRBV6-3 and TRBJ2-7; no reliable D call. Germline assignment: CDR1 MNHEY and CDR2 SVGEGT. V was clipped by 0 bases and J by 3 bases, with 18 bases between them. The CDR3 is 17 amino acids. CDR3 in amino acids: CASSYSIERSHYYEQYF. DNA for the CDR3: TGTGCCAGCAGTTACTCCATTGAACGCAGCCACTACTACGAGCAGTACTTC.

This clonotype was seen at least ten times. V is TRBV2 and J is TRBJ2-1; TRBD2 matches 8 bases. Germline loops: CDR1 SNHLY, CDR2 FYNNEI. The CDR3 has 15 residues. V gave up 6 bases and J gave up 4 bases; unmatched junction bases: 8. The CDR3 here is CASRSGGRWYNEQFF. CDR3 sequence (DNA): TGTGCCAGCAGATCCGGCGGGAGGTGGTACAATGAGCAGTTCTTC. Together with reference TRBV2 and TRBJ2-1, the CDR3 gives the full variable domain: EPEVTQTPSHQVTQMGQEVILRCVPISNHLYFYWYRQILGQKVEFLVSFYNNEISEKSEIFDDQFSVERPDGSNFTLKIRSTKLEDSAMYFCASRSGGRWYNEQFFGPGTRLTVL.

A word on this clonotype: The CDR3 does not end in the conserved phenylalanine or tryptophan, so this is likely a read error. The chain joins TRBV20-1 to TRBJ1-2; possibly TRBD1 for D (6 bases). The CDR3 extends over 13 amino acids. Germline CDR1 and CDR2: DFQATT and SNEGSKA (reference sequence). The CDR3 spells CSAREDSNYGYTV. The CDR3 DNA reads TGCAGCGCTAGGGAGGACAGTAACTATGGCTACACCGTC.

Ten or more counts support this clonotype. The chain has TRBV29-1 and TRBJ2-5; 7 nucleotides align to TRBD2. Unmatched junction bases numbered 4, after V lost 4 bases and J lost 2 bases. This CDR3 spans 13 amino acids. Germline V gene lookup returns CDR1 SQVTM and CDR2 ANQGSEA. Written as DNA, the CDR3 is TGCAGCGTTGTTGGAGCGGGGCAAGAGACCCAGTACTTC. Translation: CSVVGAGQETQYF.

The V and J genes are TRBV3-1 and TRBJ2-3; no clear D. The end of the DNA aligns better with TRBJ1-5, so the J call may be wrong. This CDR3 has 15 amino acids. Looked up from germline, CDR1 is LGHDT and CDR2 is YNNKEL (reference sequence). The DNA for the CDR3 is TGTGCCAACAGTGCACGGGAGAGTGGCACAGATACGCAGCATTTT. Its translation: CANSARESGTDTQHF.

This clonotype was seen repeatedly, ten times or more. The chain recombines TRBV29-1 with TRBJ1-2, with 8 bases identical to TRBD1. CDR1 SQVTM and CDR2 ANQGSEA come from the germline V gene. Trimming cost V 5 bases and J 1 base; bases outside gene matches: 3. The CDR3 loop spans 13 amino acids. In DNA, the CDR3 is TGCAGCGTTTGGACAGGGAATAACTATGGCTACACCTTC. Amino acid sequence: CSVWTGNNYGYTF.

The rearrangement uses TRBV28 and TRBJ2-4; 8 bases agree with TRBD1. V lost 6 bases, J lost 4 bases, and 8 bases stayed unmatched. CDR3 size: 15 residues. The germline CDR1 and CDR2 sequences are MDHEN and SYDVKM. CDR3 residues: CASSMQGAGKNIQYF. For the CDR3, the DNA is TGTGCCAGCAGCATGCAGGGGGCGGGGAAAAACATTCAGTACTTC.

Points on this clonotype: Its ends do not fully match the called genes, so a read error is possible. The rearrangement links TRBV20-1 to TRBJ2-5, with 9 bases matching TRBD1. Germline V gives CDR1 DFQATT, CDR2 SNEGSKA (reference sequence). The CDR3 is made up of 17 amino acids. CDR3 bases: TGCAGTGCTCAGGACTACTCAGGACAGGGGTTGAAGGAGATCCAGTACTTC. This gives the protein CSAQDYSGQGLKEIQYF.

This clonotype was seen many times. The chain uses TRBV6-1 and TRBJ2-1; D is undetermined. Trimming cost V 5 bases and J 4 bases, with 6 bases left between them. CDR1 MNHNS and CDR2 SASEGT come from the germline V gene. The length of the CDR3 is 12 residues. CDR3 in amino acids: CASSFPYNEQFF. CDR3 nucleotides: TGTGCCAGCAGTTTCCCGTACAATGAGCAGTTCTTC.

In this sample, this clonotype turned up many times. The chain joins TRBV20-1 to TRBJ1-5; TRBD1 might be the D (5 bases). V lost 6 bases and J 5 bases, leaving 17 bases between the germline ends. The CDR3 covers 14 residues. Per germline, CDR1 DFQATT and CDR2 SNEGSKA (reference sequence). For the CDR3, the DNA is TGCAGTGCGCCACGGGACGAGGGTTATCAGCCCCAGCATTTT. As protein: CSAPRDEGYQPQHF.